Listed below are T cell receptor beta chains from one sample, sequenced in a study of T-cell memory formation after mild COVID-19. TCRdb itself ran the 5' RACE reads through MiXCR, one entry per CDR3 protein. The sample includes approximately 440,000 distinct CDR3 sequences, 20% of them seen just once. The sample comprised PBMCs or a T cell subset sorted from them (not recorded which). Receptors originate from an adult woman who had mild COVID-19 (a few samples of this study predate the infection). Cell type and time point are not known. CDR3s include the opening cysteine and the closing phenylalanine or tryptophan. Fields, in order: CDR3 length, clone size, J gene, D gene, V gene, CDR3 protein, CDR3 DNA. A D gene is named only where the DNA matches it firmly. A row's size may be missing; if present it is once, few, many or a size class.

15,-,TRBJ2-7,TRBD1,TRBV14,CASSGPADRAYEQYF,TGTGCCAGCAGCGGACCAGCGGACAGGGCCTACGAGCAGTACTTC
16,few,TRBJ1-6,-,TRBV15,CATSRGAGAYNSPLHF,TGTGCCACCAGCAGAGGGGCAGGGGCTTATAATTCACCCCTCCACTTT
16,-,TRBJ1-2,-,TRBV7-9,CASSLANRGGNYGYTF,TGTGCCAGCAGCTTAGCGAACCGGGGTGGAAACTATGGCTACACCTTC
15,-,TRBJ1-3,TRBD1,TRBV7-9,CASTLTTGPGNTIYF,TGTGCCAGCACCTTGACGACAGGGCCTGGAAACACCATATATTTT
17,many,TRBJ2-3,-,TRBV3-1,CASSQERLGTSTDTQYF,TGTGCCAGCAGCCAAGAGCGGCTCGGGACTAGCACAGATACGCAGTATTTT
15,-,TRBJ2-5,TRBD1,TRBV10-2,CASRWTGDNQETQYF,TGCGCCAGCAGATGGACAGGGGATAACCAAGAGACCCAGTACTTC
15,few,TRBJ2-1,TRBD2,TRBV7-9,CASSLVAGGHNEQFF,TGTGCCAGCAGCTTAGTGGCGGGGGGGCACAATGAGCAGTTCTTC
15,-,TRBJ1-2,TRBD1,TRBV15,CATSRGRQGWFGYTF,TGTGCCACCAGCAGAGGAAGACAGGGGTGGTTTGGCTACACCTTC
13,-,TRBJ2-2,-,TRBV10-3,CAIRVTEPGELFF,TGTGCCATCCGTGTCACCGAACCCGGGGAGCTGTTTTTT
15,many,TRBJ1-1,-,TRBV6-6,CASHDGPGQMAEAFF,TGTGCCAGCCACGATGGACCGGGACAAATGGCTGAAGCTTTCTTT
15,-,TRBJ2-1,TRBD2,TRBV6-5,CASSYSGRAYNEQFF,TGTGCCAGCAGTTATAGCGGGAGGGCCTACAATGAGCAGTTCTTC
15,few,TRBJ2-7,TRBD1,TRBV29-1,CSGTFQGAFTYEQYF,TGCAGCGGAACCTTCCAGGGGGCTTTCACCTACGAGCAGTACTTC
14,few,TRBJ1-1,-,TRBV5-1,CASSPGGGNTEAFF,TGTGCCAGCAGCCCCGGTGGGGGGAACACTGAAGCTTTCTTT
15,few,TRBJ2-2,TRBD1,TRBV5-1,CASSLVQGQKEELFF,TGCGCCAGCAGCTTGGTACAGGGGCAAAAGGAGGAGCTGTTTTTT
14,-,TRBJ2-5,TRBD2,TRBV2,CASTSGRASETQYF,TGTGCCAGTACTAGCGGGAGAGCTTCGGAGACCCAGTACTTC
15,-,TRBJ1-1,-,TRBV12-3/TRBV12-4,CASSLEGTPHTEAFF,TGTGCCAGCAGTTTAGAAGGGACTCCCCACACTGAAGCTTTCTTT
10,-,TRBJ2-1,-,TRBV21-1,CARGGNEQFF,TGTGCCAGAGGAGGCAATGAGCAGTTCTTC
13,-,TRBJ2-1,-,TRBV7-2,CASRPAGANEQFF,TGTGCCAGCAGGCCAGCAGGGGCAAATGAGCAGTTCTTC
15,few,TRBJ2-2,-,TRBV6-5,CASSYSGPKAGELFF,TGTGCCAGCAGTTACTCAGGGCCTAAGGCCGGGGAGCTGTTTTTT
16,many,TRBJ2-3,TRBD1,TRBV25-1,CASSESGTGGSDTQYF,TGTGCCAGCAGTGAATCGGGGACAGGGGGGTCAGATACGCAGTATTTT
12,-,TRBJ1-1,-,TRBV7-9,CASSPLLTEAFF,TGTGCCAGCAGCCCGCTCCTTACTGAAGCTTTCTTT
16,few,TRBJ2-7,-,TRBV6-2/TRBV6-3,CASSYSSAERSYEQYF,TGTGCCAGCAGTTACTCATCCGCGGAAAGATCCTACGAGCAGTACTTC
14,few,TRBJ2-4,-,TRBV29-1,CSVEAGASPNIQYF,TGCAGCGTTGAAGCGGGGGCCTCCCCGAACATTCAGTACTTC
12,few,TRBJ2-3,-,TRBV29-1,CSVEDRSATQYF,TGCAGCGTTGAAGATCGTAGTGCTACGCAGTATTTT
15,-,TRBJ2-3,TRBD2,TRBV5-1,CASALGLANTDTQYF,TGCGCCAGCGCCCTGGGACTAGCGAACACAGATACGCAGTATTTT
15,few,TRBJ1-2,-,TRBV4-2,CASSQPGTVSYGYTF,TGTGCCAGCAGCCAACCGGGGACTGTCAGCTATGGCTACACCTTC
12,few,TRBJ1-1,-,TRBV12-3/TRBV12-4,CASSFTIAEAFF,TGTGCCAGCAGTTTCACAATTGCTGAAGCTTTCTTT
15,few,TRBJ2-5,-,TRBV7-2,CASSLPRLLQETQYF,TGTGCCAGCAGCCTACCTCGACTATTACAAGAGACCCAGTACTTC
19,many,TRBJ1-2,-,TRBV3-1,CASSQLVGQTADPNYGYTF,TGTGCCAGCAGCCAGTTAGTCGGGCAAACTGCCGATCCTAACTATGGCTACACCTTC
16,-,TRBJ1-1,-,TRBV5-6,CASSLGGLFMNTEAFF,TGTGCCAGCAGCTTGGGCGGTCTCTTTATGAACACTGAAGCTTTCTTT
13,-,TRBJ2-5,-,TRBV7-9,CASRRGSQETQYF,TGTGCCAGCAGGAGGGGCTCACAAGAGACCCAGTACTTC
16,few,TRBJ2-1,-,TRBV20-1,CSARELGGSSYNEQFF,TGCAGTGCTAGAGAACTAGGGGGGAGCTCCTACAATGAGCAGTTCTTC
15,-,TRBJ2-3,TRBD1,TRBV27,CASSPEGQFTDTQYF,TGTGCCAGCAGTCCAGAGGGACAGTTCACAGATACGCAGTATTTT
14,-,TRBJ1-1,-,TRBV5-1,CASSPFWADTEAFF,TGCGCCAGCAGCCCGTTTTGGGCGGACACTGAAGCTTTCTTT
15,-,TRBJ1-1,-,TRBV2,CASREISGGATEAFF,TGTGCCAGCAGGGAAATTAGCGGGGGGGCTACTGAAGCTTTCTTT
14,few,TRBJ2-1,-,TRBV7-3,CASSLGGRANEQFF,TGTGCCAGCAGCTTAGGGGGACGTGCCAATGAGCAGTTCTTC
14,-,TRBJ2-4,-,TRBV20-1,CSASSSGRDLIQYF,TGCAGTGCTAGCAGCTCTGGGCGGGACCTAATTCAGTACTTC
16,few,TRBJ2-1,TRBD2,TRBV20-1,CSARVWGDYVHNEQFF,TGCAGTGCTAGAGTGTGGGGGGACTACGTGCACAATGAGCAGTTCTTC
18,few,TRBJ2-4,TRBD2,TRBV11-2,CASSFPRLAGGRRNIQYF,TGTGCCAGCAGCTTCCCTCGACTAGCGGGGGGGAGGAGAAACATTCAGTACTTC
17,-,TRBJ2-5,TRBD2,TRBV3-1,CASSQGIERGLQETQYF,TGTGCCAGCAGCCAAGGGATCGAGCGGGGACTCCAAGAGACCCAGTACTTC
16,-,TRBJ2-7,TRBD2,TRBV12-3/TRBV12-4,CASSLGGGRAQYEQYF,TGTGCCAGCAGTTTAGGGGGCGGGAGGGCCCAGTACGAGCAGTACTTC
11,few,TRBJ2-5,-,TRBV7-6,CASSILETQYF,TGTGCCAGCAGCATACTAGAGACCCAGTACTTC